This passage covers 14 T cell receptor beta chains from one sample sequenced in a study of blood T cells in healthy people across ages (dated by TCRdb to between 2014 and 2016). The library was built by means of 5' RACE. The run used an Illumina HiSeq 2500. The second PCR ran for roughly 7 to 11 cycles and used a J-beta primer mix along with a sample-barcoded 5' primer. Starting from the raw public reads, TCRdb applied fastp trimming at Q25, assembled clones with MiXCR and retained in-frame beta chains. Identical CDR3 proteins give one entry, which carries the most common genes and DNA. The sample table lists approximately 780,000 distinct CDR3 sequences, under 30% of them with a count of one. Roughly 3.1% of the sample is held by the ten biggest clonotypes. The sample was also linked to a second study, of T cells of mothers and their children.

The sample taken for sequencing was blood. The origin of the receptors is a boy between 5 and 17 years old in good health.

This clonotype was seen a few times. The chain has TRBV7-9 and TRBJ1-1; D unclear. Deletions cut 5 bases from V and 0 bases from J, with 13 bases between. The germline V gene has CDR1 SEHNR and CDR2 FQNEAQ (reference sequence). The CDR3 contains 15 residues. The CDR3 loop reads CASSPRELMNTEAFF. Written as DNA, the CDR3 is TGTGCCAGCAGCCCGAGGGAGCTCATGAACACTGAAGCTTTCTTT.

The V and J genes are TRBV2 and TRBJ2-7; D remains unclear. The CDR3 contains 13 residues. Between the trimmed V and J ends, which lost 7 bases and 4 bases, there was a span of 14 bases. Germline-derived CDR1 and CDR2 are SNHLY and FYNNEI. The CDR3 region has the DNA TGTGCCAGCAATGGTGCCCCTATTTACGAGCAGTACTTC. Protein: CASNGAPIYEQYF.

This chain joins TRBV7-2 and TRBJ2-3, with TRBD1 matching 9 bases. Germline lookup yields CDR1 SGHTA and CDR2 FQGNSA. The trim removed 1 base at V and 6 bases at J, leaving 5 bases unmatched. The CDR3 spans 15 residues. The DNA for the CDR3 is TGTGCCAGCAGCTTAGTAGGACAGGGGTTGGATACGCAGTATTTT. It translates to CASSLVGQGLDTQYF.

This clonotype turned up a few times. The V call is TRBV20-1, the J call TRBJ1-2, with D hard to call. The CDR3 spans 13 residues. Between the trimmed V and J ends, which lost 6 bases and 4 bases, there was a span of 15 bases. CDR1 DFQATT and CDR2 SNEGSKA come from the germline V gene (reference sequence). The CDR3 DNA sequence: TGCAGTGCGAGTAGCGGGAATAGCTATGGCTACACCTTC. Translation gives CSASSGNSYGYTF.

This clonotype was detected only a few times. V and J are TRBV5-1 and TRBJ1-1; a weak D match, TRBD1 (5 bases). The CDR3 contains 14 residues. Germline lookup yields CDR1 SGHRS and CDR2 YFSETQ. Trimming shortened V by 7 bases and J by 0 bases, and 13 bases separated the two germline ends. The CDR3 DNA reads TGCGCCAGCTTGGGGGGAGGAATGAACACTGAAGCTTTCTTT. This codes for CASLGGGMNTEAFF.

The rearrangement joins TRBV12-3 or TRBV12-4 to TRBJ2-5, with 7 bases matching TRBD1. V was pared by 4 bases and J by 5 bases, with 4 bases of the junction left unmatched. The CDR3 loop spans 13 amino acids. The chain's CDR3 is CASSSQGVETQYF. CDR3 coding DNA: TGTGCCAGCAGTTCGCAGGGGGTGGAGACCCAGTACTTC.

The rearrangement uses TRBV6-1 and TRBJ2-1; weak D call: TRBD2 (5 bases). The J call may be incorrect, as the DNA end agrees better with TRBJ2-7. The CDR3 is 12 residues long. Per germline, CDR1 MNHNS and CDR2 SASEGT. The CDR3 bases are TGTGCCAGCAACGGGGAATCCTACGAGCAGTACTTC. Its translation: CASNGESYEQYF.

This clonotype has a handful of counts. This chain connects TRBV6-5 to TRBJ1-2; D is perhaps TRBD1 (5 bases). Germline CDR1 and CDR2: MNHEY and SVGAGI. Trimming removed 0 bases from V and 7 bases from J, with 9 bases in between. The CDR3 is 13 amino acids. CDR3 in amino acids: CASSYSGEGGYTF. CDR3 nucleotide sequence: TGTGCCAGCAGTTACTCGGGGGAGGGTGGCTACACCTTC.

This clonotype was seen more than once but under ten times. One junction end disagrees with the germline gene, perhaps due to a read error. The V and J genes are TRBV15 and TRBJ2-7; TRBD2 is a possible D gene (5 bases). The CDR3 length is 14 residues. Germline V gene data show CDR1 as LNHNV and CDR2 as YYDKDF (reference sequence). The CDR3 region is CATSPGGLQETQDF. CDR3 coding DNA: TGTGCCACCAGCCCCGGTGGACTCCAAGAGACCCAGGACTTC.

The chain combines TRBV5-1 with TRBJ2-1; TRBD2 aligns across 7 bases. Germline CDR1 is SGHRS and CDR2 is YFSETQ. V shed 4 bases, J shed 0 bases, and the junction held 4 bases outside the gene matches. The CDR3 sequence is 15 residues long. CDR3 loop: CASSQTSVSYNEQFF. In DNA, the CDR3 is TGCGCCAGCAGCCAAACTAGCGTCTCCTACAATGAGCAGTTCTTC.

This rearrangement joins TRBV10-1 to TRBJ2-1; D remains ambiguous. Germline CDR1 is WNHNN and CDR2 is SYGVQD (reference sequence). The CDR3 covers 16 residues. V was cut by 3 bases and J by 7 bases, with 19 bases left in between. CDR3 coding DNA: TGCGCCAGCAGTGACCGCATCGGTTGGGATACTAATGAGCAGTTCTTC. This codes for CASSDRIGWDTNEQFF.

V gene TRBV18 combines with J gene TRBJ2-5; D remains unclear. Germline V gives CDR1 KGHSH, CDR2 LQKENI. The CDR3 covers 12 residues. The V gene lost 2 bases and the J gene lost 4 bases, with 5 bases spanning the gap. The CDR3 sequence is CASSPVRETQYF. The CDR3 coding sequence is TGTGCCAGCTCACCAGTTCGAGAGACCCAGTACTTC.

The chain links TRBV10-3 to TRBJ2-6, with D possibly matching TRBD2 (5 bases). The CDR3 sequence is 20 residues long. The V end was cut by 0 bases, the J end by 2 bases, with 20 bases between. The germline V gene has CDR1 ENHRY and CDR2 SYGVKD. As DNA, the CDR3 is TGTGCCATCAGTGAGTCTGTAGAGGGCAGCCCATATACTGGGGCCAACGTCCTGACTTTC. It encodes CAISESVEGSPYTGANVLTF.

J is TRBJ2-3 and V is TRBV15; maybe TRBD2 (6 bases). CDR1 is LNHNV and CDR2 is YYDKDF in the germline V gene (reference sequence). V shed 3 bases and J shed 2 bases, with 15 bases lying between them. The CDR3 loop spans 16 amino acids. The CDR3 DNA is TGTGCCACCAGCAGGGTTTCTAGCGCCGACACAGATACGCAGTATTTT. Translating it yields CATSRVSSADTDTQYF.